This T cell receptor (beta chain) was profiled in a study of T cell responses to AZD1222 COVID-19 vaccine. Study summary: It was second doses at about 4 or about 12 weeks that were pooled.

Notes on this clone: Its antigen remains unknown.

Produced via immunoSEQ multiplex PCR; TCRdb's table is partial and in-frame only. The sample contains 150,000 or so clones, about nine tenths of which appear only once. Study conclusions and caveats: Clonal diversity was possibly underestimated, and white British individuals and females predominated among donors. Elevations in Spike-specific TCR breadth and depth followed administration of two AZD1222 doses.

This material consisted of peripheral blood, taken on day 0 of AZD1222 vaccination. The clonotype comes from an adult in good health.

The CDR3 DNA is TGTGCCAGTTCATGGTCACAGAACACTGAAGCTTTCTTT. This encodes CASSWSQNTEAFF. This chain uses TRBV19 with TRBJ1-1, with unresolved D. With 8 bases removed from V and 1 base from J, the gap between germline ends came to 11 bases. Germline values: CDR1 LNHDA, CDR2 SQIVND (reference sequence). CDR3 length: 13 residues.